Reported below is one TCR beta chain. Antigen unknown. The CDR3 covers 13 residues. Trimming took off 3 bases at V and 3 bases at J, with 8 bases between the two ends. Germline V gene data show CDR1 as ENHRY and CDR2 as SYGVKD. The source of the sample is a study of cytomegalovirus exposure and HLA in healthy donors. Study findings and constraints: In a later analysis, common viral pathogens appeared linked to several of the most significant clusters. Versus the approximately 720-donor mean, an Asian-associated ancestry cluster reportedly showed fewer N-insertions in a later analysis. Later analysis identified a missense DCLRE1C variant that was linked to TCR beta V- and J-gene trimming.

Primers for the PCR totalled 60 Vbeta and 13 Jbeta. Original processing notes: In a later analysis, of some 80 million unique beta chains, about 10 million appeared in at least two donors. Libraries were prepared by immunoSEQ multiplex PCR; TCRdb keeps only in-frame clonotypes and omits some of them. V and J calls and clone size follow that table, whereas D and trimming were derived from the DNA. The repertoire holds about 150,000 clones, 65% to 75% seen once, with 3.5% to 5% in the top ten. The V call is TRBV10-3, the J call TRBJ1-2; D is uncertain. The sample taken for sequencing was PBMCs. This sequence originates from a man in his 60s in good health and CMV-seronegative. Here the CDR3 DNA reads TGTGCCATCAGTGATCGGGTCGACTATGGCTACACCTTC. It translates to CAISDRVDYGYTF.